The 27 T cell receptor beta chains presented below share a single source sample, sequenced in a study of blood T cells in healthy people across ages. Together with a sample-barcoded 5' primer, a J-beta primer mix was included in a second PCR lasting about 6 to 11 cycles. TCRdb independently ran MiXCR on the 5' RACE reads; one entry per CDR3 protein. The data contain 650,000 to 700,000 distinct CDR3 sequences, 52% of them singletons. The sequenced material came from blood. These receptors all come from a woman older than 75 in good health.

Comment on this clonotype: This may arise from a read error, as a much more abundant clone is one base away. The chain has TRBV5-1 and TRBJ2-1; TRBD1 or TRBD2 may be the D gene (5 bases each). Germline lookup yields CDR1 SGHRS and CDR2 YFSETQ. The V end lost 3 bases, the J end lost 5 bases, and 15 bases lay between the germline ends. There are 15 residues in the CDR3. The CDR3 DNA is TGCGCCAGCAGCTGGGGACGAGCGACAGACAATGAGCAGTTCTTC. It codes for CASSWGRATDNEQFF.

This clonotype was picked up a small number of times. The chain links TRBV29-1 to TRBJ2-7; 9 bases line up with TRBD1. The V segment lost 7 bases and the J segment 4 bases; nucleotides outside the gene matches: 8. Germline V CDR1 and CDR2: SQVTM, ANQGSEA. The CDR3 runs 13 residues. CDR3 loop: CSGSQGARYEQYF. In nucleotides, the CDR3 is TGCAGCGGATCACAGGGGGCTCGGTACGAGCAGTACTTC.

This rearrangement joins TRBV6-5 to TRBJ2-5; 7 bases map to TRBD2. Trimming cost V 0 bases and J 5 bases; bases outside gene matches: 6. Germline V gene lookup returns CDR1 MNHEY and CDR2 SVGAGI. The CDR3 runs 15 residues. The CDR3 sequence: CASSYSSGRAETQYF. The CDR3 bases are TGTGCCAGCAGTTACTCTAGTGGGAGGGCGGAGACCCAGTACTTC.

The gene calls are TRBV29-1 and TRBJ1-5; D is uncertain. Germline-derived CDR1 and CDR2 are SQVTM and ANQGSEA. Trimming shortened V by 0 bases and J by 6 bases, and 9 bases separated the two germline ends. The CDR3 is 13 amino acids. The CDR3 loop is CSVEEYLGQPQHF. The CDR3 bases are TGCAGCGTTGAAGAATACTTGGGTCAGCCCCAGCATTTT.

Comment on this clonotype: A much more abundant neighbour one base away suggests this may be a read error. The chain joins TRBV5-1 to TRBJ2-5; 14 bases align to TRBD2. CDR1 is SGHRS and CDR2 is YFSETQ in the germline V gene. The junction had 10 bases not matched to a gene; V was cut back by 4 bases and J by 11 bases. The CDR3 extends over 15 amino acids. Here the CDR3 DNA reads TGCGCCAGCAGCCCCGGGACTAGCGGGAGAGGTCGGCAGTACTTC. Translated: CASSPGTSGRGRQYF.

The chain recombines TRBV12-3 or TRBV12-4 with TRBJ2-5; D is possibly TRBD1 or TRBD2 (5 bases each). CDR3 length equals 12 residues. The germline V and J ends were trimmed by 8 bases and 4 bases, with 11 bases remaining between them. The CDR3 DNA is TGTGCCAGCGGCCCGAGGGGAGAGACCCAGTACTTC. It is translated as CASGPRGETQYF.

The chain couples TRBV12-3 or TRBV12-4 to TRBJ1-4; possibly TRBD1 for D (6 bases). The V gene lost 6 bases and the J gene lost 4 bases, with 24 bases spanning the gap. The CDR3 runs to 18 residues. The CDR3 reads CASSRRLNGGLDNEKLFF. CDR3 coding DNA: TGTGCCAGCAGCCGTCGTCTCAACGGGGGGCTTGATAATGAAAAACTGTTTTTT.

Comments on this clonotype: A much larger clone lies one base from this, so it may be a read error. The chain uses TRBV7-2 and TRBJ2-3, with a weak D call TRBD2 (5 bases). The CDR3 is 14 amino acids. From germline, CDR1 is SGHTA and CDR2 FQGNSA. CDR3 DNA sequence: TGTGCCGGCAGATACCGGGGATACACAGATACGCAGTATTTT. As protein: CAGRYRGYTDTQYF.

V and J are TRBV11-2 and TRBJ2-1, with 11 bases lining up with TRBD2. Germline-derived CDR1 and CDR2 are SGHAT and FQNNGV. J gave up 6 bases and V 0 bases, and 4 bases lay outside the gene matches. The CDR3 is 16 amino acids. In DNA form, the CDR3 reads TGTGCCAGCAGCTTAGATCGCACTAGCGGGGGCAATGAGCAGTTCTTC. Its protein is CASSLDRTSGGNEQFF.

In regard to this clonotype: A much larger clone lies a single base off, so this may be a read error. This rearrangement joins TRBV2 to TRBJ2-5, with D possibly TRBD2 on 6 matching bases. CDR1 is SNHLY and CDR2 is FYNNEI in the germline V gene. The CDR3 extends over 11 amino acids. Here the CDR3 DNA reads TGTACCAGCAGTGAACGTGGGGGGCAGTACTTC. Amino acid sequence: CTSSERGGQYF.

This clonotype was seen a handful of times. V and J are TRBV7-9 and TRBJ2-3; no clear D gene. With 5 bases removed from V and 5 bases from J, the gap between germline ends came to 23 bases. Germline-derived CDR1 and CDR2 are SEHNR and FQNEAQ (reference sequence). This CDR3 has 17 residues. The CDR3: CASSPRYWAGSGDTQYF. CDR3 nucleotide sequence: TGTGCCAGCAGCCCCCGTTACTGGGCTGGCTCTGGAGATACGCAGTATTTT.

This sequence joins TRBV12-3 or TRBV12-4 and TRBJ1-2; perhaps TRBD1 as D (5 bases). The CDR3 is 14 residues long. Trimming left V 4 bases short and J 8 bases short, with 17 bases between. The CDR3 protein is CASSSIRGAGGYTF. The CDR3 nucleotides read TGTGCCAGCAGTTCGATTAGGGGTGCGGGAGGCTACACCTTC.

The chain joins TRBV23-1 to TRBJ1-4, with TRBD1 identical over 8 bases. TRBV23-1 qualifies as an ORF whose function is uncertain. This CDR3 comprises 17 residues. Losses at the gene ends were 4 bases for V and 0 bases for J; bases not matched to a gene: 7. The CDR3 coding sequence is TGCGCCAGCAGTCCCCGTCGGACAGGGCCAACTAATGAAAAACTGTTTTTT. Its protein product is CASSPRRTGPTNEKLFF.

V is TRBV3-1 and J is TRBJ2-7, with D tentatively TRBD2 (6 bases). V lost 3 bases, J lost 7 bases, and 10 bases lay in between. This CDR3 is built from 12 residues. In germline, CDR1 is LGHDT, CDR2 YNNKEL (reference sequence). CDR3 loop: CASSHHAGEQYF. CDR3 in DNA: TGTGCCAGCAGCCATCACGCGGGAGAGCAGTACTTC.

In nucleotides, the CDR3 is TGCGCCAGCAGCTTCCAGACAGGGGCTGATACGCAGTATTTT. Protein sequence: CASSFQTGADTQYF. The chain links TRBV5-1 to TRBJ2-3, with 8 bases matching TRBD1. The CDR3 is made up of 14 amino acids. V lost 2 bases and J lost 6; bases outside the gene matches: 5. Germline V gene data show CDR1 as SGHRS and CDR2 as YFSETQ. Using reference TRBV5-1 and TRBJ2-3 for the parts outside the CDR3, the full variable domain is KAGVTQTPRYLIKTRGQQVTLSCSPISGHRSVSWYQQTPGQGLQFLFEYFSETQRNKGNFPGRFSGRQFSNSRSEMNVSTLELGDSALYLCASSFQTGADTQYFGPGTRLTVL.

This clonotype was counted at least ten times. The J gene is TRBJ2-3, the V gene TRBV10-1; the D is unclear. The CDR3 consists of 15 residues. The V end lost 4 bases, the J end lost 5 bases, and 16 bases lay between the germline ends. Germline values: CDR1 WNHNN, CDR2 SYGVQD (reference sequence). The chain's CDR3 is CASSADGRLRDTQYF. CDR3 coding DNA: TGCGCCAGCAGTGCGGACGGCCGTTTAAGAGATACGCAGTATTTT.

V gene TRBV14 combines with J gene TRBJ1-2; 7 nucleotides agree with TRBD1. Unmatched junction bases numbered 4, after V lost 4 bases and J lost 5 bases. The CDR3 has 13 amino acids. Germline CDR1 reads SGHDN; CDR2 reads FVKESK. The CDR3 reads CASSLGQQYGYTF. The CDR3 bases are TGTGCCAGCAGCCTGGGACAGCAGTATGGCTACACCTTC.

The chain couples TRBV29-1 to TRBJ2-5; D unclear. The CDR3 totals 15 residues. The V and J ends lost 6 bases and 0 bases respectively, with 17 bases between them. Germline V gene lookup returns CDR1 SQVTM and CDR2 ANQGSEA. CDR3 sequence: CSVPPSAGYQETQYF. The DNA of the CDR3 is TGCAGCGTCCCCCCCTCGGCCGGTTACCAAGAGACCCAGTACTTC.

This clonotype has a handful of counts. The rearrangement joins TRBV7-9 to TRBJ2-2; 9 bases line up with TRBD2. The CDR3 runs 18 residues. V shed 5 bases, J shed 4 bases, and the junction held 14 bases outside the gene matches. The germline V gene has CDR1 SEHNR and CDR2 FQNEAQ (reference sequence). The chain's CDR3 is CASSPTLEAGGPTGELFF. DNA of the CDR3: TGTGCCAGCAGCCCCACTTTAGAAGCGGGAGGACCCACCGGGGAGCTGTTTTTT.

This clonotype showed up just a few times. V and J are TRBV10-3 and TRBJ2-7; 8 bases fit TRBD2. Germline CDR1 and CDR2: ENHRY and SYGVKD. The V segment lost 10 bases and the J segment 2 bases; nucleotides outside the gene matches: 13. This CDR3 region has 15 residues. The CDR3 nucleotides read TGTGCCACCGCTCCTGTAGCGGGGAACACCTACGAGCAGTACTTC. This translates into CATAPVAGNTYEQYF.

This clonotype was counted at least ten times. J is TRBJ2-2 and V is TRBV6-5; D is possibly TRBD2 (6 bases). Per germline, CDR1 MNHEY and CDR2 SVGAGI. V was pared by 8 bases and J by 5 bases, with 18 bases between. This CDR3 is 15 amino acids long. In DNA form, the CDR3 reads TGTGCCAGCCGAAGGCGGGATATTGGGACCGGGGAGCTGTTTTTT. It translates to CASRRRDIGTGELFF.

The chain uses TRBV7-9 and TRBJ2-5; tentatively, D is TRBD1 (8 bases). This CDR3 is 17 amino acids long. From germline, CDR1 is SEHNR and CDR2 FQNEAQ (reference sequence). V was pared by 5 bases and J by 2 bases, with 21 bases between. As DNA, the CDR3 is TGTGCCAGCAGCCTGAGTGGGACAGGACTAGATCAAGAGACCCAGTACTTC. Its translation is CASSLSGTGLDQETQYF.

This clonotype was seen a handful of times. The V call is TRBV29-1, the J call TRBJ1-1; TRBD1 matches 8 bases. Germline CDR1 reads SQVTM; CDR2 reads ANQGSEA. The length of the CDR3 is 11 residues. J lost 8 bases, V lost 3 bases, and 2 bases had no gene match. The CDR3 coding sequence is TGCAGCGTTGACAGGGGGCAGGAAGCTTTCTTT. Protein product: CSVDRGQEAFF.

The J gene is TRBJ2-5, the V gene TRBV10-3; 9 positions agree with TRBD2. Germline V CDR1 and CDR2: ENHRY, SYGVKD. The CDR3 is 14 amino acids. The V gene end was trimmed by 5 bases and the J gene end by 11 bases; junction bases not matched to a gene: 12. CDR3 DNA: TGTGCCATCAGTTCTAGCGGGGTCTACAATGAGCAGTACTTC. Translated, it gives CAISSSGVYNEQYF.

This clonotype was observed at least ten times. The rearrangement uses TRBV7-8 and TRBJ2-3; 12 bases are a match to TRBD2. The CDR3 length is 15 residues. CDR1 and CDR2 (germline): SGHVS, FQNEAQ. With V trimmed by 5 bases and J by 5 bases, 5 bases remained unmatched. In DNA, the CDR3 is TGTGCCAGCAGCCCAAGACTAGCGGGGGAAGATACGCAGTATTTT. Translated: CASSPRLAGEDTQYF. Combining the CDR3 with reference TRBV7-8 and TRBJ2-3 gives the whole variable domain GAGVSQSPRYKVAKRGQDVALRCDPISGHVSLFWYQQALGQGPEFLTYFQNEAQLDKSGLPSDRFFAERPEGSVSTLKIQRTQQEDSAVYLCASSPRLAGEDTQYFGPGTRLTVL.

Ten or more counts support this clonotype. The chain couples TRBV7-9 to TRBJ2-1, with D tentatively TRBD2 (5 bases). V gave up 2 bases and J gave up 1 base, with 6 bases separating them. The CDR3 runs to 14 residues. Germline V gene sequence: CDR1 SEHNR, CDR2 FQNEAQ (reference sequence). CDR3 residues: CASSLSGSYNEQFF. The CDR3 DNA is TGTGCCAGCAGCTTAAGCGGATCCTACAATGAGCAGTTCTTC.

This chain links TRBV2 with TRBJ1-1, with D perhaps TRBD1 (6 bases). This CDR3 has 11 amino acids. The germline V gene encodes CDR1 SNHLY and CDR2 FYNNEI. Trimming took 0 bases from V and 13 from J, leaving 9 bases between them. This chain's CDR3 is CASSEAGGDFF. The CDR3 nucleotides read TGTGCCAGCAGTGAAGCAGGGGGGGATTTCTTT.